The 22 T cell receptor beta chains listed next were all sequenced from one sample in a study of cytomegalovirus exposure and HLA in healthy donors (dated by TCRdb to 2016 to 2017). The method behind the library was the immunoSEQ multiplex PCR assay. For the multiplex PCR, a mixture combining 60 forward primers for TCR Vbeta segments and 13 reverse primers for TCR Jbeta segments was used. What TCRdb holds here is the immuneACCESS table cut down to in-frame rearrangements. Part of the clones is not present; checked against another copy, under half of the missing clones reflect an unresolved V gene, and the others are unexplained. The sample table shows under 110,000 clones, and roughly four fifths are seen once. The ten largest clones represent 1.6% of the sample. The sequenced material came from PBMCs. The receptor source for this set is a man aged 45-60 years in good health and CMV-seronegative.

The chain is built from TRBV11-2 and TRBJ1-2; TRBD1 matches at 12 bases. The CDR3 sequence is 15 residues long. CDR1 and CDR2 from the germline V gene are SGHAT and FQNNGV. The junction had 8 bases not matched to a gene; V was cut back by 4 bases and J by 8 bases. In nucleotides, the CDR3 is TGTGCCAGCAGCTCCGACAGGGGGACAGGGGGCGGCTACACCTTC. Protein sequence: CASSSDRGTGGGYTF. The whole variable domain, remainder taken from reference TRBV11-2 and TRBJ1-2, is EAGVAQSPRYKIIEKRQSVAFWCNPISGHATLYWYQQILGQGPKLLIQFQNNGVVDDSQLPKDRFSAERLKGVDSTLKIQPAKLEDSAVYLCASSSDRGTGGGYTFGSGTRLTVV.

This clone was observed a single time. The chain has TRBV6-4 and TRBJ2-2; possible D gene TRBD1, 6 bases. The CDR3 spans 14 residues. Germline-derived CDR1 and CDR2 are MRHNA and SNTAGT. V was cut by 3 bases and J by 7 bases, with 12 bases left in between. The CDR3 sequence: CASSDGQLGGELFF. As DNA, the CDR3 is TGTGCCAGCAGTGATGGACAGTTAGGCGGGGAGCTGTTTTTT.

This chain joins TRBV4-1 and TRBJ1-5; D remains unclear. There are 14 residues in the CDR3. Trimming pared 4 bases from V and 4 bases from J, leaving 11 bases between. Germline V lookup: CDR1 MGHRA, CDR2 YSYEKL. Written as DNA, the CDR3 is TGCGCCAGCAGCCGGTGGGCCTCAAATCAGCCCCAGCATTTT. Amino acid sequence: CASSRWASNQPQHF.

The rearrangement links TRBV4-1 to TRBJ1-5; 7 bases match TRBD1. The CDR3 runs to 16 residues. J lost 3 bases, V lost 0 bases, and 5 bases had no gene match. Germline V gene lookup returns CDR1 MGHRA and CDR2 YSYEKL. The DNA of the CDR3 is TGCGCCAGCAGCCAAGATCCGGGACAGCCCAATCAGCCCCAGCATTTT. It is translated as CASSQDPGQPNQPQHF.

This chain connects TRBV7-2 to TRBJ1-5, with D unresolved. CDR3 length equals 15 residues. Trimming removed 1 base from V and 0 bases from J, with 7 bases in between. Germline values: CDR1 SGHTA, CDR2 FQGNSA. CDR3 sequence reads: CASSLVGTSNQPQHF. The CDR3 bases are TGTGCCAGCAGCTTAGTGGGCACTAGCAATCAGCCCCAGCATTTT.

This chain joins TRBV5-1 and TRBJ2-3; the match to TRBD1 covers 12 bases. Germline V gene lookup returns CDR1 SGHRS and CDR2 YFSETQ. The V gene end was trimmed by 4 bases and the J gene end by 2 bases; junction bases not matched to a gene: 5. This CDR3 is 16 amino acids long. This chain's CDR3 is CASSPGTGGDTDTQYF. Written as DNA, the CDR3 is TGCGCCAGCAGCCCTGGGACAGGGGGCGACACAGATACGCAGTATTTT.

The CDR3 sequence: CASIAWTEAFF. In nucleotides, the CDR3 is TGTGCCAGCATCGCGTGGACTGAAGCTTTCTTT. This rearrangement joins TRBV2 to TRBJ1-1; no clear D. V was shortened by 7 bases and J by 5 bases, with 8 bases between the two germline ends. The germline gives CDR1 SNHLY, CDR2 FYNNEI. The CDR3 extends over 11 amino acids.

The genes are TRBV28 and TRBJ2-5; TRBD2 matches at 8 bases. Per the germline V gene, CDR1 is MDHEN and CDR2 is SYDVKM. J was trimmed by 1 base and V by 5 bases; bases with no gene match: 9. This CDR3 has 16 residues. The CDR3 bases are TGTGCCAGCAGTCCCCCGGGACTAGTGTCCCAAGAGACCCAGTACTTC. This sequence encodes CASSPPGLVSQETQYF.

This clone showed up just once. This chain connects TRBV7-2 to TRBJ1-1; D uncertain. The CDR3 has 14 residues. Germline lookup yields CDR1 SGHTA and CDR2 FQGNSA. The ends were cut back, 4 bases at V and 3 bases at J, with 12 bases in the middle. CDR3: CASSSYYGDTEAFF. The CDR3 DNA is TGTGCCAGCAGCTCTTACTATGGAGACACTGAAGCTTTCTTT.

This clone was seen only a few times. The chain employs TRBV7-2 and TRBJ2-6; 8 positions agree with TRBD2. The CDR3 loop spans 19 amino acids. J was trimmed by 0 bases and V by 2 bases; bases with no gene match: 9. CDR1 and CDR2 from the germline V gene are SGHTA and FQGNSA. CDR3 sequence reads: CASSLRGGNPGSGANVLTF. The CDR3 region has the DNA TGTGCCAGCAGCTTACGGGGGGGCAATCCGGGCTCTGGGGCCAACGTCCTGACTTTC.

The CDR3 loop is CASRAETENSPLHF. DNA of the CDR3: TGTGCCAGCAGGGCTGAGACTGAGAATTCACCCCTCCACTTT. The rearrangement links TRBV28 to TRBJ1-6; D is ambiguous. V dropped 6 bases and J dropped 7 bases, with 13 bases sitting between them. Germline V gene sequence: CDR1 MDHEN, CDR2 SYDVKM. There are 14 residues in the CDR3.

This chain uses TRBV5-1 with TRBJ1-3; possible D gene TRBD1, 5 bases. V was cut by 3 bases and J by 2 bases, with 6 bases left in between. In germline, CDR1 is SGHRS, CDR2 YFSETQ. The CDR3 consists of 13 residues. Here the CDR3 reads CASSWGAGNTIYF. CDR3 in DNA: TGCGCCAGCAGCTGGGGGGCTGGAAACACCATATATTTT.

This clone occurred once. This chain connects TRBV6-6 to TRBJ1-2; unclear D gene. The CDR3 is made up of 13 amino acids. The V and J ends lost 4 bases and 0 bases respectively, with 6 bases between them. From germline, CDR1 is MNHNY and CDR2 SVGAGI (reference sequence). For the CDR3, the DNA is TGTGCCAGCAGTTTGGGCACTAACTATGGCTACACCTTC. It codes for CASSLGTNYGYTF.

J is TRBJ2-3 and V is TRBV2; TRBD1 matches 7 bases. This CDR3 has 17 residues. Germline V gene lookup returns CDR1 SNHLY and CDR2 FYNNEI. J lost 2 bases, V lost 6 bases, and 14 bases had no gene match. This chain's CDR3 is CASRQALGQGVTDTQYF. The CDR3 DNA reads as TGTGCCAGCAGGCAAGCCTTGGGGCAGGGGGTCACAGATACGCAGTATTTT. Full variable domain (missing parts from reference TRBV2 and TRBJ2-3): EPEVTQTPSHQVTQMGQEVILRCVPISNHLYFYWYRQILGQKVEFLVSFYNNEISEKSEIFDDQFSVERPDGSNFTLKIRSTKLEDSAMYFCASRQALGQGVTDTQYFGPGTRLTVL.

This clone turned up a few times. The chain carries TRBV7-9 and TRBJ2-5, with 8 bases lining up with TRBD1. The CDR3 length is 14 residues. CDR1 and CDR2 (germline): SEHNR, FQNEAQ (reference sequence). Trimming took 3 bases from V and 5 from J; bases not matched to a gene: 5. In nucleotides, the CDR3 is TGTGCCAGCAGCTTCGGCAGGGGGCCCGAGACCCAGTACTTC. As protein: CASSFGRGPETQYF.

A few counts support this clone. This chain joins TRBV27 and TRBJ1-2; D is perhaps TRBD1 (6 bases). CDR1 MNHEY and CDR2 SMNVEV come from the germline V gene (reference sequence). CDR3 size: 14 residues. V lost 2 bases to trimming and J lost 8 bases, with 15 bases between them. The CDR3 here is CASSLGGAWGGYTF. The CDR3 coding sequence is TGTGCCAGCAGTTTAGGGGGCGCCTGGGGAGGCTACACCTTC.

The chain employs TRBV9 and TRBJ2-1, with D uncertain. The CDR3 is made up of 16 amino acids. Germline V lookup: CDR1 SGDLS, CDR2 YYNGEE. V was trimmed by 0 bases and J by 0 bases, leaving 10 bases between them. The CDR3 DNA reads TGTGCCAGCAGCGTAGTCGCGTTAAGCTCCTACAATGAGCAGTTCTTC. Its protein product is CASSVVALSSYNEQFF.

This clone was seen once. For the CDR3, the DNA is TGCAGCGTGGGACGAGCGGGGAACACTGAAGCTTTCTTT. The encoded protein is CSVGRAGNTEAFF. The chain carries TRBV29-1 and TRBJ1-1, with D perhaps TRBD1 (5 bases). Germline V gene lookup returns CDR1 SQVTM and CDR2 ANQGSEA. V dropped 6 bases and J dropped 1 base, with 12 bases sitting between them. This CDR3 contains 13 residues.

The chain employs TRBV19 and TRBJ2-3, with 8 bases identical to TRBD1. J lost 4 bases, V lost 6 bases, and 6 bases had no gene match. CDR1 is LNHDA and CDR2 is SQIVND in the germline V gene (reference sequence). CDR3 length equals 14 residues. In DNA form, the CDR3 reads TGTGCCAGTAGGCCGGGACAGGCGGCAGATACGCAGTATTTT. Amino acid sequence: CASRPGQAADTQYF.

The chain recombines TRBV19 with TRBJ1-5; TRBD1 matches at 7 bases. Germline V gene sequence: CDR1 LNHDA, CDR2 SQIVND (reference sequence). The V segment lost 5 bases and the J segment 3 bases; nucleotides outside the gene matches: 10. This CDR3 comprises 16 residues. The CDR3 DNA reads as TGTGCCAGTAGTTTCACAGGGGACAACTTCAATCAGCCCCAGCATTTT. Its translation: CASSFTGDNFNQPQHF. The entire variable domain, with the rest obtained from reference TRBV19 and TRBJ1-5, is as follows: DGGITQSPKYLFRKEGQNVTLSCEQNLNHDAMYWYRQDPGQGLRLIYYSQIVNDFQKGDIAEGYSVSREKKESFPLTVTSAQKNPTAFYLCASSFTGDNFNQPQHFGDGTRLSIL.

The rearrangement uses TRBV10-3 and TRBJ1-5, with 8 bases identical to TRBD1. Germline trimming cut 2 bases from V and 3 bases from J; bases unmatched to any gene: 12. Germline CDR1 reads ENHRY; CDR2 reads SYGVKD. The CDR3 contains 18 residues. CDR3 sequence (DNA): TGTGCCATCAGTGAGGGACGGAATACAGGGGGTAACAATCAGCCCCAGCATTTT. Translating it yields CAISEGRNTGGNNQPQHF.

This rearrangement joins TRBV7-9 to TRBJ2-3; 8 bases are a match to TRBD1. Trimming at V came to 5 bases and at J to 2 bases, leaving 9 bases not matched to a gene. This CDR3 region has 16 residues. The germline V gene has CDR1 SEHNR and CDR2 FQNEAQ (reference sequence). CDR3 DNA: TGTGCCAGCAGCGCCCAGACAGGGGAATTCACAGATACGCAGTATTTT. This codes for CASSAQTGEFTDTQYF.